Shown below are 25 T cell receptor beta chains from a single sample sequenced in a study of shared clonotypes between healthy human individuals. The method was immunoSEQ multiplex PCR; TCRdb's version includes in-frame clones alone and lacks a portion of them. Found here are roughly 1.5 million clones, 95% to 99% of them singletons; the top ten hold about 0.42%. The sample was naive CD4+ T cells sorted from blood. Documented subset: CD45RA+ positively selected. These receptors originate from a man aged 30 to 39 in good health.

The chain has TRBV11-2 and TRBJ2-7; 7 bases fit TRBD2. Germline lookup yields CDR1 SGHAT and CDR2 FQNNGV. Trimming at V came to 5 bases and at J to 2 bases, leaving 12 bases not matched to a gene. There are 16 residues in the CDR3. CDR3 residues: CASSEHRSSGTYEQYF. The CDR3 region has the DNA TGTGCCAGCAGCGAACATAGGTCTAGCGGAACCTACGAGCAGTACTTC.

CDR3 nucleotide sequence: TGTGCCAGCTCACCATTCGTAAGGGGGCCTAACGTGGCTGAAGCTTTCTTT. Its protein is CASSPFVRGPNVAEAFF. This chain uses TRBV18 with TRBJ1-1, with TRBD1 matching 7 bases. V lost 2 bases to trimming and J lost 6 bases; unmatched junction nucleotides: 15. The CDR3 spans 17 residues. Germline CDR1 and CDR2: KGHSH and LQKENI.

The chain uses TRBV5-1 and TRBJ1-2; D uncertain. Germline loops: CDR1 SGHRS, CDR2 YFSETQ. The V gene lost 3 bases and the J gene lost 4 bases, with 13 bases spanning the gap. The length of the CDR3 is 14 residues. The CDR3 DNA reads TGCGCCAGCAGCTCGGAGACGGTTTTCTATGGCTACACCTTC. Translated: CASSSETVFYGYTF.

The chain carries TRBV29-1 and TRBJ2-3; TRBD1 agrees at 8 bases. The CDR3 covers 13 residues. Germline trimming cut 6 bases from V and 3 bases from J; bases unmatched to any gene: 5. Germline loops: CDR1 SQVTM, CDR2 ANQGSEA. The CDR3 loop is CSVEQGGTDTQYF. Written as DNA, the CDR3 is TGCAGCGTAGAACAGGGGGGAACAGATACGCAGTATTTT.

A note on this clone: Distinct nucleotide sequences in the sample also encode this CDR3. The chain links TRBV7-3 to TRBJ2-7, with D perhaps assigned TRBD1 or TRBD2 (5 bases each). The ends were cut back, 4 bases at V and 6 bases at J, with 7 bases in the middle. CDR1 is SGHTA, CDR2 FQGTGA, per germline. The CDR3 covers 11 residues. CDR3 residues: CASSSGGEQYF. In DNA, the CDR3 is TGTGCCAGCAGCTCTGGGGGCGAGCAGTACTTC.

The chain has TRBV9 and TRBJ2-1; TRBD1 matches 12 bases. Germline values: CDR1 SGDLS, CDR2 YYNGEE. With V trimmed by 2 bases and J by 4 bases, 16 bases remained unmatched. The length of the CDR3 is 20 residues. The CDR3 sequence: CASSVQTGTGGMFGYNEQFF. The CDR3 coding sequence is TGTGCCAGCAGCGTGCAAACCGGGACAGGGGGCATGTTCGGGTACAATGAGCAGTTCTTC.

This chain uses TRBV5-6 with TRBJ2-3; 8 bases align to TRBD2. The CDR3 sequence is 15 residues long. The V segment lost 1 base and the J segment 7 bases; nucleotides outside the gene matches: 8. Per germline, CDR1 SGHDT and CDR2 YYEEEE. The CDR3 loop reads CASSLIQRELYTQYF. CDR3 in DNA: TGTGCCAGCAGCTTGATCCAGCGGGAGTTATATACGCAGTATTTT. Full variable domain (remainder filled in from reference TRBV5-6 and TRBJ2-3): DAGVTQSPTHLIKTRGQQVTLRCSPKSGHDTVSWYQQALGQGPQFIFQYYEEEERQRGNFPDRFSGHQFPNYSSELNVNALLLGDSALYLCASSLIQRELYTQYFGPGTRLTVL.

V usage is TRBV7-6 and J usage is TRBJ2-7; the D gene is possibly TRBD2 (6 bases). The ends were cut back, 1 base at V and 0 bases at J, with 7 bases in the middle. This CDR3 has 14 residues. Germline loops: CDR1 SGHVS, CDR2 FNYEAQ. CDR3 region: CASSLGGNSYEQYF. In nucleotides, the CDR3 is TGTGCCAGCAGCTTAGGCGGGAACTCCTACGAGCAGTACTTC.

This chain uses TRBV27 with TRBJ2-7; D unresolved. V lost 7 bases and J lost 1, with 11 bases in between. CDR1 and CDR2 (germline): MNHEY, SMNVEV (reference sequence). CDR3 size: 13 residues. The CDR3 coding sequence is TGTGCCAGCACGGACCGGGTATCCTACGAGCAGTACTTC. Translated, it gives CASTDRVSYEQYF.

In its sample, this clone was seen once. The V call is TRBV6-5, the J call TRBJ2-7; D uncertain. V lost 0 bases to trimming and J lost 0 bases, with 9 bases between them. Germline values: CDR1 MNHEY, CDR2 SVGAGI. The CDR3 has 15 residues. The CDR3 protein is CASSYSWESSYEQYF. In DNA, the CDR3 is TGTGCCAGCAGTTACTCGTGGGAAAGCTCCTACGAGCAGTACTTC.

This sequence joins TRBV29-1 and TRBJ2-1; maybe TRBD1 (5 bases). This CDR3 spans 14 amino acids. The V gene lost 7 bases and the J gene lost 0 bases, with 13 bases spanning the gap. Germline V gene sequence: CDR1 SQVTM, CDR2 ANQGSEA. Here the CDR3 DNA reads TGCAGCGGGAGTGACAGCATCTCCTACAATGAGCAGTTCTTC. Its translation is CSGSDSISYNEQFF.

The chain recombines TRBV28 with TRBJ1-2; D gene ambiguous. The V end was cut by 6 bases, the J end by 4 bases, with 12 bases between. The CDR3 sequence is 13 residues long. The germline CDR1 and CDR2 sequences are MDHEN and SYDVKM. The CDR3: CASSPTWSYGYTF. The CDR3 nucleotides are TGTGCCAGCAGCCCAACCTGGTCCTATGGCTACACCTTC.

The chain recombines TRBV7-9 with TRBJ1-5; D is undetermined. CDR1 SEHNR and CDR2 FQNEAQ come from the germline V gene (reference sequence). The CDR3 spans 12 residues. V lost 5 bases, J lost 10 bases, and 12 bases lay in between. The chain's CDR3 is CASSLNFSPQHF. As DNA, the CDR3 is TGTGCCAGCAGCCTAAACTTCAGCCCCCAGCATTTT.

Remarks on this clone: Other DNA variants within this sample encode the same CDR3. This chain links TRBV27 with TRBJ1-5; maybe TRBD1 (5 bases). Germline V gene lookup returns CDR1 MNHEY and CDR2 SMNVEV (reference sequence). The CDR3 runs 13 residues. The V end was cut by 3 bases, the J end by 6 bases, with 9 bases between. DNA of the CDR3: TGTGCCAGCAGTTTTGACAGACGTCAGCCCCAGCATTTT. It codes for CASSFDRRQPQHF.

The chain joins TRBV19 to TRBJ2-2; 7 nucleotides align to TRBD1. This CDR3 region has 16 residues. Germline values: CDR1 LNHDA, CDR2 SQIVND (reference sequence). Losses at the gene ends were 4 bases for V and 2 bases for J; bases not matched to a gene: 7. The CDR3 region has the DNA TGTGCCAGTAGTACCTTTGGACAGGTTAACACCGGGGAGCTGTTTTTT. Residues: CASSTFGQVNTGELFF.

V is TRBV10-1 and J is TRBJ2-7; D remains unclear. Per germline, CDR1 WNHNN and CDR2 SYGVQD (reference sequence). There are 14 residues in the CDR3. The V end was cut by 2 bases, the J end by 3 bases, with 11 bases between. In nucleotides, the CDR3 is TGCGCCAGCAGTGAGGGGTGGGGTGGCTACGAGCAGTACTTC. As protein: CASSEGWGGYEQYF.

The gene calls are TRBV29-1 and TRBJ1-1; D gene ambiguous. There are 13 residues in the CDR3. The germline V gene encodes CDR1 SQVTM and CDR2 ANQGSEA. V lost 6 bases and J lost 5, with 16 bases in between. CDR3 DNA: TGCAGCGTGAGTGGGGTTTTAGGGACTGAAGCTTTCTTT. Residues: CSVSGVLGTEAFF. The full variable domain, completed using reference TRBV29-1 and TRBJ1-1, is SAVISQKPSRDICQRGTSLTIQCQVDSQVTMMFWYRQQPGQSLTLIATANQGSEATYESGFVIDKFPISRPNLTFSTLTVSNMSPEDSSIYLCSVSGVLGTEAFFGQGTRLTVV.

The gene calls are TRBV5-1 and TRBJ1-1; no firm D call. With 0 bases removed from V and 6 bases from J, the gap between germline ends came to 9 bases. The CDR3 sequence is 13 residues long. CDR1 and CDR2 (germline): SGHRS, YFSETQ. The CDR3 DNA is TGCGCCAGCAGCTTGGCCCCGGAGGCTGAAGCTTTCTTT. Residues: CASSLAPEAEAFF.

In this sample, this clone turned up once. This rearrangement joins TRBV6-1 to TRBJ2-7; the D is unclear. CDR1 MNHNS and CDR2 SASEGT come from the germline V gene. The CDR3 runs to 14 residues. V was cut by 1 base and J by 4 bases, with 11 bases left in between. The CDR3 DNA is TGTGCCAGCAGTGAAGGTGTTTGGGGATACGAGCAGTACTTC. Its protein is CASSEGVWGYEQYF.

The J gene is TRBJ2-1, the V gene TRBV10-1; D not certain. The CDR3 runs 13 residues. V shed 2 bases and J shed 10 bases, with 12 bases lying between them. CDR1 and CDR2 (germline): WNHNN, SYGVQD (reference sequence). The CDR3 DNA is TGCGCCAGCAGTGAGGACTCTTTTCGAGAGCAGTTCTTC. This gives the protein CASSEDSFREQFF.

This chain joins TRBV4-1 and TRBJ2-7; 11 nucleotides line up with TRBD2. CDR1 and CDR2 from the germline V gene are MGHRA and YSYEKL. This CDR3 has 16 residues. J was trimmed by 4 bases and V by 5 bases; bases with no gene match: 10. CDR3 coding DNA: TGCGCCAGCAGCACGACACCGGGACTAGCGGCTTACGAGCAGTACTTC. It is translated as CASSTTPGLAAYEQYF.

The CDR3 DNA follows: TGTGCCAGCAGCGCGAGCGGGAGAGGGTCCCCAGATACGCAGTATTTT. This codes for CASSASGRGSPDTQYF. This chain links TRBV11-2 with TRBJ2-3; the match to TRBD2 covers 8 bases. Germline values: CDR1 SGHAT, CDR2 FQNNGV. The CDR3 consists of 16 residues. The ends lost 5 bases at V and 4 bases at J; junction bases unmatched: 11.

The gene calls are TRBV9 and TRBJ2-7, with 10 bases fitting TRBD1. Germline V CDR1 and CDR2: SGDLS, YYNGEE. CDR3 length: 16 amino acids. The trim removed 0 bases at V and 2 bases at J, leaving 5 bases unmatched. CDR3: CASSVASTGGPYEQYF. The CDR3 DNA reads TGTGCCAGCAGCGTAGCTTCGACAGGGGGCCCCTACGAGCAGTACTTC.

The chain joins TRBV5-1 to TRBJ1-2, with TRBD1 identical over 8 bases. Per the germline V gene, CDR1 is SGHRS and CDR2 is YFSETQ. This CDR3 has 14 amino acids. Germline trimming cut 3 bases from V and 7 bases from J; bases unmatched to any gene: 8. CDR3 sequence reads: CASSSGGQVSGYTF. The CDR3 DNA sequence: TGCGCCAGCAGCTCCGGGGGACAGGTTAGTGGCTACACCTTC.

V and J are TRBV18 and TRBJ1-5; the D is unclear. V was shortened by 2 bases and J by 4 bases, with 9 bases between the two germline ends. CDR1 and CDR2 from the germline V gene are KGHSH and LQKENI. This CDR3 spans 14 amino acids. The CDR3 bases are TGTGCCAGCTCACCAGGGCGGAGAAATCAGCCCCAGCATTTT. This codes for CASSPGRRNQPQHF.